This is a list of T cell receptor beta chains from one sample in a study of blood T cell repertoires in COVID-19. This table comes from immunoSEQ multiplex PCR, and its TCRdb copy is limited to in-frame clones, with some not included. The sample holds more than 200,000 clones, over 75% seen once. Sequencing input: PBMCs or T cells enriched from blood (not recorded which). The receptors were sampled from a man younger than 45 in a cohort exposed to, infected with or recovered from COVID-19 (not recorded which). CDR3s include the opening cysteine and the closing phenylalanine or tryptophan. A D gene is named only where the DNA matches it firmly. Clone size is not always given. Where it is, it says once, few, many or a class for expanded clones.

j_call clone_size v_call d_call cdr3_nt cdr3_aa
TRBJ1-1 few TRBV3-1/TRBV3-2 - TGTGCCAGCAGCTCTTCCCGGAACACTGAAGCTTTCTTT CASSSSRNTEAFF
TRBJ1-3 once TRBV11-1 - TGTGCCAGCAGCTTGTACGGAGGCGGCTCTGGAAACACCATATATTTT CASSLYGGGSGNTIYF
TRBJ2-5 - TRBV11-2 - TGTGCCAGCTCCCCCCAAGGGGTTAGCGGAAAAGAGACCCAGTACTTC CASSPQGVSGKETQYF
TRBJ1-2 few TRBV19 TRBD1 TGTGCCACCGCACTACAGGGGGCTGGTGGCTACACCTTC CATALQGAGGYTF
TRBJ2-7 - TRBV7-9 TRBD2 TGTGCCAGCAGCTTAGAGGCTAGCGGGAGTTACGAGCAGTACTTC CASSLEASGSYEQYF
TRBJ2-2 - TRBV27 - TGTGCCAGCAGTTCGGGGTTAGTGAACACCGGGGAGCTGTTTTTT CASSSGLVNTGELFF
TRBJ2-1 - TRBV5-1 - TGCGCCAGCAGTTTAGCGGATGAGCAGTTCTTC CASSLADEQFF
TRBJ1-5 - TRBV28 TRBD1 TGTGCCAGCATACGACACAGGGGGAGTCCCAATCAGCCCCAGCATTTT CASIRHRGSPNQPQHF
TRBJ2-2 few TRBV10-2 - TGCGCCAGCTTACGAGGGATGTACACCGGGGAGCTGTTTTTT CASLRGMYTGELFF
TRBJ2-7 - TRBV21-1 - TGTGCCAGCAGCAAGCGGGCGGGAGGGCCCTACGAGCAGTACTTC CASSKRAGGPYEQYF
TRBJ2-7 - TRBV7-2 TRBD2 TGTGCCAGCAGCTTAGGGTTACGAATAGCGGGAGGGTCTTACGAGCAGTACTTC CASSLGLRIAGGSYEQYF
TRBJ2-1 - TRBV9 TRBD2 TGTGCCAGCAGCGAAGCGGGAGTCTCCTACAATGAGCAGTTCTTC CASSEAGVSYNEQFF
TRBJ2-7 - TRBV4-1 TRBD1 TGCGCCAGCAGGCTCGACGCAGGGGGCTTAAACGAGCAGTACTTC CASRLDAGGLNEQYF
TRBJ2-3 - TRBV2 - TGTGCCAGCACAGGGATCGTAGCAGATACGCAGTATTTT CASTGIVADTQYF
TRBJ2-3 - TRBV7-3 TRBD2 TGTGCCAGCAGCTTAAGCGGGAGTCGTTCAGATACGCAGTATTTT CASSLSGSRSDTQYF
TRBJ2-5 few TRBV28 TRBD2 TGTGCCAGCAGTCCCCCTCAACCGGGCGGGGGGACCCAGTACTTC CASSPPQPGGGTQYF
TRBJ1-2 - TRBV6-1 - TGTGCCAGCAGTGATACCCTGACAGACTATGGCTACACCTTC CASSDTLTDYGYTF
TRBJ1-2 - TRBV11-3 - TGTGCCAGCAGCCGGGGGGCCTTCCCTCGGAGAATCTATGGCTACACCTTC CASSRGAFPRRIYGYTF
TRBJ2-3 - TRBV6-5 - TGTGCCAGCAGTTATAGGGTTAGCGCGGATACGCAGTATTTT CASSYRVSADTQYF
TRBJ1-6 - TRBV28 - TGTGCCAGCAGTTTCAGAGGGTCAAATTCACCCCTCCACTTT CASSFRGSNSPLHF
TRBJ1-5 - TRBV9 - TGTGCCAGCAGCGTAGAGGGGGTGGTGGGTCAGCCCCAGCATTTT CASSVEGVVGQPQHF
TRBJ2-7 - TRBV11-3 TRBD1 TGTGCCAGCAGCCCAGGGACAGGGTCCTACGAGCAGTACTTC CASSPGTGSYEQYF
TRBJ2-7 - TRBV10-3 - TGTGCCATCAGTGGAGGGCTAGTTTCCGACGAGCAGTACTTC CAISGGLVSDEQYF
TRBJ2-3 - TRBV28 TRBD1 TGTGCCAGCTCCTACAGAGGGGGCGCAGATACGCAGTATTTT CASSYRGGADTQYF
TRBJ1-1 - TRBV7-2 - TGTGCCAGCAGCTTATGGCACACTGAAGCTTTCTTT CASSLWHTEAFF
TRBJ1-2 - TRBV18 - TGTGCCAGCTCAGTCCCAACGGGTGGCTACACCTTC CASSVPTGGYTF
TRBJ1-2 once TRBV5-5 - TGTGCCAGCAGCTTGTTGAGGGTGGTAGGGGGTCGAGGCTACACCTTC CASSLLRVVGGRGYTF
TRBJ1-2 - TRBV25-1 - TGTGCCAGCAGGAGGGACGGGGGACTGTATGGCTACACCTTC CASRRDGGLYGYTF
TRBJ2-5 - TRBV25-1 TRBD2 TGTGCCAGCAGTGAATGGGCTAGCGGGAGGGAACAAGAGACCCAGTACTTC CASSEWASGREQETQYF
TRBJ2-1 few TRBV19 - TGTGCCAGTAAATGGGAGATAGGAGGAGGAAATGAGCAGTTCTTC CASKWEIGGGNEQFF
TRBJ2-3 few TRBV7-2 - TGTGCCAGCAGCTTATCCCCTAGCACAGATACGCAGTATTTT CASSLSPSTDTQYF
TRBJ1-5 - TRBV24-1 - TGTGCCACCAGTGGCCTAAATGTCGGCAATCAGCCCCAGCATTTT CATSGLNVGNQPQHF
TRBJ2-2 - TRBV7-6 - TGTGCCAGCAGCCCAGGGGTGGCGGGAGACATCCTGGGAGGGGAGCTGTTTTTT CASSPGVAGDILGGELFF
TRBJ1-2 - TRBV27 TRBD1 TGTGCCAGCAGTACAGGGGGCGCCTCCTATGGCTACACCTTC CASSTGGASYGYTF
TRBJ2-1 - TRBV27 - TGTGCCAGCAGTCACGGTCCCTACAATGAGCAGTTCTTC CASSHGPYNEQFF
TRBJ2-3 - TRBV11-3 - TGTGCCAGCAGCCCCCCAAATGTAGATACGCAGTATTTT CASSPPNVDTQYF
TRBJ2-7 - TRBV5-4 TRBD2 TGTGCCAGCAGCGTCGGGACTAGCGGGGTCTACGAGCAGTACTTC CASSVGTSGVYEQYF
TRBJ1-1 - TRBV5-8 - TGTGCCAGCAGCTTCCAGCCCGGGGTGACTGAAGCTTTCTTT CASSFQPGVTEAFF
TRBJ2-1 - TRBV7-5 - TGTGCCAGAAGCCCAGTACGGATTGGGACTCGGGACTACAATGAGCAGTTCTTC CARSPVRIGTRDYNEQFF
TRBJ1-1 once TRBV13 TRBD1 TGTGCCAGCAGCGCCAGGACAGGGGCATTTTCTAACACTGAAGCTTTCTTT CASSARTGAFSNTEAFF
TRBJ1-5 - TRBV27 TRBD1 TGTGCCAGCAGCCCGTTAAAAACCGGGACAGGGGCCTATCAGCCCCAGCATTTT CASSPLKTGTGAYQPQHF
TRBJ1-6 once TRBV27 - TGTGCCACCGGGGAGCGGTCACCCCTCCACTTT CATGERSPLHF
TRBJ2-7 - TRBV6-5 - TGTGCCAGCAGTTACTGGGGCTTGGGCTACGAGCAGTACTTC CASSYWGLGYEQYF
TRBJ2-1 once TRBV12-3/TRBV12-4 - TGTGCCAGCAGAAAGGGAGGAGAGCAGTTCTTC CASRKGGEQFF
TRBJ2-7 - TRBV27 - TGTGCCAGCAGTTTATCCCCCCGGCGGAGAGCAGACGAGCAGTACTTC CASSLSPRRRADEQYF
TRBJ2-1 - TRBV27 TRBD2 TGTGCCAGCAGTTTAAGGATCGGGAGGGGCTACAATGAGCAGTTCTTC CASSLRIGRGYNEQFF
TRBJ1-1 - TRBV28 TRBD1 TGTGCCAGCAGGACAACGACAGGGGGCACTGAAGCTTTCTTT CASRTTTGGTEAFF
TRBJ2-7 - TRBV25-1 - TGTGCCAGCAGTGATAAGACACGGTCGACCTACGAGCAGTACTTC CASSDKTRSTYEQYF
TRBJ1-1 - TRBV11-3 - TGTGCCAGCAGCCCAGGGCCCGCTGTAGAGAAAGCTTTCTTT CASSPGPAVEKAFF
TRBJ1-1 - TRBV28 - TGTGCCAGCAGTTTAAAACAGAGGGCAACTGAAGCTTTCTTT CASSLKQRATEAFF
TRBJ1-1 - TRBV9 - TGTGCCAGCAGCGCAGGGGAGAACACTGAAGCTTTCTTT CASSAGENTEAFF
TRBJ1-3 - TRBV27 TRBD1 TGTGCCAGCAGTCCCGGGACAGCTGGAAACACCATATATTTT CASSPGTAGNTIYF
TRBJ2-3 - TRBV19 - TGTGCCAGTAGTATTCTAGCCTCTTACACAGATACGCAGTATTTT CASSILASYTDTQYF